A selection of T cell receptor beta chains follows, all from one sample in a study of metastatic and nonmetastatic thyroid tumors. TCRdb re-called the PCR reads with MiXCR. The sample holds about 18,000 clones, roughly 29% seen once. The source material was tumor tissue. These receptor sequences come from a male donor with papillary thyroid cancer or a benign thyroid nodule (not recorded which). Some clones in this sample may be carry-over from other donors' samples. CDR3s include the opening cysteine and the closing phenylalanine or tryptophan. D genes are given only for firm matches. Not all rows give a size; the values are once, few, many and, for expanded clones, a class.

size: few; length: 15; D: .; V: TRBV6-2/TRBV6-3; J: TRBJ1-1; DNA: TGTGCCAGCAGTTACGGGCCTCAACGGGTTGTAAGAGCTTTCTTT; CDR3: CASSYGPQRVVRAFF
size: few; length: 16; D: .; V: TRBV5-1; J: TRBJ2-2; DNA: TGCGCCAGCAGCCGGAACAGGGGGGGACTCACCGGGGAGCTGTTTTTT; CDR3: CASSRNRGGLTGELFF
size: .; length: 15; D: TRBD2; V: TRBV28; J: TRBJ2-7; DNA: TGTGCCAGCAGAAATGCCGGGACTAGTACCTACGAGCAGTACTTC; CDR3: CASRNAGTSTYEQYF
size: many; length: 17; D: .; V: TRBV28; J: TRBJ2-5; DNA: TGTGCCAGCAGTTTAGGCCCAGGCCTCGGAGAACAAGAGACCCAGTACTTC; CDR3: CASSLGPGLGEQETQYF
size: many; length: 14; D: .; V: TRBV7-6; J: TRBJ1-4; DNA: TGTGCCAGCAGCTTAGTAGCTTCTAATGAAAAACTGTTTTTT; CDR3: CASSLVASNEKLFF
size: .; length: 17; D: .; V: TRBV10-3; J: TRBJ1-4; DNA: TGTGCCATCAGTGATTCGAATTTGAAGGGGGCTAATGAAAAACTGTTTTTT; CDR3: CAISDSNLKGANEKLFF
size: medium-sized; length: 15; D: TRBD1; V: TRBV10-1; J: TRBJ2-3; DNA: TGCGCCAGCAGTGAGCCGGGACAGGGGGGAGATACGCAGTATTTT; CDR3: CASSEPGQGGDTQYF
size: .; length: 16; D: .; V: TRBV3-1; J: TRBJ2-1; DNA: TGTGCCAGCAGCCAAGAGTACAGCGGAAGGGGCTATGAGCAGTTCTTC; CDR3: CASSQEYSGRGYEQFF
size: medium-sized; length: 15; D: TRBD2; V: TRBV6-1; J: TRBJ2-1; DNA: TGTGCCAGCAGCAACGGACTAGCGGGAGGCAATGAGCAGTTCTTC; CDR3: CASSNGLAGGNEQFF
size: many; length: 15; D: .; V: TRBV3-1; J: TRBJ2-3; DNA: TGTGCCAGCAGCCAAGATTCGGCCCGCTCCCCTACGCAGTATTTT; CDR3: CASSQDSARSPTQYF
size: few; length: 15; D: .; V: TRBV28; J: TRBJ1-4; DNA: TGTGCCAGCAGTTTCGCGGGACCGGGGGGTGAAAAACTGTTTTTT; CDR3: CASSFAGPGGEKLFF
size: .; length: 15; D: TRBD1; V: TRBV28; J: TRBJ2-5; DNA: TGTGCCAGCAGTTTTACATTGACAGGGTTGAAGACCCAGTACTTC; CDR3: CASSFTLTGLKTQYF
size: .; length: 15; D: TRBD2; V: TRBV5-1; J: TRBJ2-7; DNA: TGCGCCAGCAGTAGCATGGCGGGAGGGAACTACGAGCGGTACTTC; CDR3: CASSSMAGGNYERYF
size: .; length: 13; D: .; V: TRBV5-1; J: TRBJ2-5; DNA: TGCGCCAGCAGCTACGGTAGCCAAGAGACCCAGTACTTC; CDR3: CASSYGSQETQYF
size: .; length: 15; D: .; V: TRBV6-1; J: TRBJ1-2; DNA: TGTGCCAGCAGTCCTCAGGGGTTGGAAAACTATGGCTACACCTTC; CDR3: CASSPQGLENYGYTF
size: few; length: 13; D: .; V: TRBV12-3/TRBV12-4; J: TRBJ2-2; DNA: TGTGCCAGCAGTTTAGGGGAGCACGGGGAGCTGTTTTTT; CDR3: CASSLGEHGELFF
size: few; length: 16; D: TRBD2; V: TRBV12-3/TRBV12-4; J: TRBJ2-3; DNA: TGTGCCAGCAGTTATGGACTAGCGGGAGGGATAGATACGCAGTATTTT; CDR3: CASSYGLAGGIDTQYF
size: medium-sized; length: 13; D: .; V: TRBV6-6; J: TRBJ2-7; DNA: TGTGCCAGCAGTTACTCTAGCACCTACGAGCAGTACTTC; CDR3: CASSYSSTYEQYF
size: few; length: 14; D: .; V: TRBV14; J: TRBJ2-4; DNA: TGTGCCAGCAGCCCCGGGGAAGTACGAAACATTCAGTACTTC; CDR3: CASSPGEVRNIQYF
size: .; length: 15; D: .; V: TRBV27; J: TRBJ1-5; DNA: TGTGACAGCAGTCCTACGCAGGGCATCAATCAGCCCCAGCATTTT; CDR3: CDSSPTQGINQPQHF
size: .; length: 13; D: .; V: TRBV30; J: TRBJ1-2; DNA: TGTGCCTGGACGATTAAGGGTAACTATGGCTACACCTTC; CDR3: CAWTIKGNYGYTF
size: few; length: 13; D: TRBD1; V: TRBV30; J: TRBJ1-6; DNA: TGTGCCTGGAGCGCTGGGACAGGTTCACCCCTCCACTTT; CDR3: CAWSAGTGSPLHF
size: few; length: 14; D: .; V: TRBV2; J: TRBJ2-2; DNA: TGTGCCAGCAGAGTGGACGTAAACACCGGGGAGCTGTTTTTT; CDR3: CASRVDVNTGELFF
size: large; length: 13; D: TRBD1; V: TRBV6-1; J: TRBJ2-3; DNA: TGTGCCAGCAGTATGAAGGGGGCGGATACGCAGTATTTT; CDR3: CASSMKGADTQYF
size: .; length: 14; D: TRBD2; V: TRBV28; J: TRBJ2-7; DNA: TGTGCCAGCAGCCGGGGGGGTACATCCTACGAGCAGTACTTC; CDR3: CASSRGGTSYEQYF
size: few; length: 17; D: TRBD2; V: TRBV6-5; J: TRBJ2-3; DNA: TGTGCCAGCAGTTACGCAACTAGCGGGAGGGACACAGATACGCAGTATTTT; CDR3: CASSYATSGRDTDTQYF
size: many; length: 15; D: .; V: TRBV7-8; J: TRBJ2-2; DNA: TGTGCCAGCAGCTTAGTTCTTCGCTTCACCGGGGAGCTGTTTTTT; CDR3: CASSLVLRFTGELFF
size: few; length: 14; D: .; V: TRBV2; J: TRBJ2-7; DNA: TGTGCCAGCAGGGGGACGGCTCCCTCCTACGAGCAGTACTTC; CDR3: CASRGTAPSYEQYF
size: .; length: 13; D: .; V: TRBV5-5; J: TRBJ2-7; DNA: TGTGCCAGCAGCTTGGAGGGCAGCTACGAGCAGTACTTC; CDR3: CASSLEGSYEQYF
size: .; length: 13; D: .; V: TRBV7-2; J: TRBJ2-7; DNA: TGTGCCAGCAGCTTGGGACTTCTCTACGAGCAGTACTTC; CDR3: CASSLGLLYEQYF
size: few; length: 14; D: TRBD1; V: TRBV6-1; J: TRBJ2-7; DNA: TGTGCCACCACAGGGGTGTTCTCCAACTACGAGCAGTACTTC; CDR3: CATTGVFSNYEQYF
size: many; length: 13; D: .; V: TRBV19; J: TRBJ2-3; DNA: TGTGCCAGTAGTGTAGTTCTAACAGATACGCAGTATTTT; CDR3: CASSVVLTDTQYF
size: many; length: 14; D: .; V: TRBV27; J: TRBJ1-1; DNA: TGTGCCAGCAGTCCGACGGGGCTGTACACTGAAGCTTTCTTT; CDR3: CASSPTGLYTEAFF
size: .; length: 13; D: .; V: TRBV11-2; J: TRBJ2-7; DNA: TGTGCCAGCAGCTTTAGGCAGGGTATCCTGATGTACTTC; CDR3: CASSFRQGILMYF
size: few; length: 16; D: .; V: TRBV12-5; J: TRBJ2-3; DNA: TGTGCTAGTGGTTTGGTACTGGGCAGGGCCGAGGGTACGCAGTATTTT; CDR3: CASGLVLGRAEGTQYF
size: .; length: 17; D: TRBD2; V: TRBV11-2; J: TRBJ2-7; DNA: TGTGCCAGCAGCCTCCCTTTGACTAGCGGTAGCTCCTACGAGCAGTACTTC; CDR3: CASSLPLTSGSSYEQYF
size: few; length: 15; D: .; V: TRBV28; J: TRBJ2-7; DNA: TGTGCCAGCAGTTCCACAAAGGGACATCATCCAGGGCAGTACTTC; CDR3: CASSSTKGHHPGQYF
size: few; length: 15; D: .; V: TRBV5-1; J: TRBJ2-7; DNA: TGCGCCAGCAGCCAGCAGGGAAGTTCAACCTACGAGCAGTACTTC; CDR3: CASSQQGSSTYEQYF
size: .; length: 13; D: .; V: TRBV15; J: TRBJ2-1; DNA: TGTGCCACCAGCAGAGGGCAGCTCAATGAGCAGTTCTTC; CDR3: CATSRGQLNEQFF
size: many; length: 14; D: .; V: TRBV12-3/TRBV12-4; J: TRBJ1-1; DNA: TGTGCCAGCAGTTTGGCCGAGGGAGGAGATGAAGCTTTCTTT; CDR3: CASSLAEGGDEAFF
size: .; length: 19; D: TRBD2; V: TRBV11-1; J: TRBJ2-1; DNA: TGTGCCAGCAGCTTGAGCGTGACTAGCGGGAGACCTGGGTACAATGAGCAGTTCTTC; CDR3: CASSLSVTSGRPGYNEQFF
size: many; length: 17; D: TRBD2; V: TRBV3-1; J: TRBJ2-2; DNA: TGTGCCAGCAGATCGTTCCTCTCTAGCGGAAGAGCCGGGGAGCTGTTTTTT; CDR3: CASRSFLSSGRAGELFF
size: many; length: 14; D: TRBD2; V: TRBV3-1; J: TRBJ2-1; DNA: TGTGCCAGCAGCCAAGTTATAGCGGGGGTTGAGCAGTTCTTC; CDR3: CASSQVIAGVEQFF
size: many; length: 14; D: .; V: TRBV19; J: TRBJ2-2; DNA: TGTGCCAGTAGTTCTCAAGGAAGGGCCGGGGAGCTGTTTTTT; CDR3: CASSSQGRAGELFF
size: .; length: 13; D: .; V: TRBV27; J: TRBJ2-7; DNA: TGTGCCAGCAGTTTCCGAGGGTCTGTCGAGCAGTACTTC; CDR3: CASSFRGSVEQYF
size: .; length: 15; D: TRBD2; V: TRBV6-1; J: TRBJ2-3; DNA: TGTGCCAGCAGTGAATGGGGACTAGTAGCATATACGCAGTATTTT; CDR3: CASSEWGLVAYTQYF
size: .; length: 17; D: .; V: TRBV4-1; J: TRBJ1-4; DNA: TGCGCCAGCAGCCAAGGGGCGGGGGCGCTTACTAATGAAAAACTGTTTTTT; CDR3: CASSQGAGALTNEKLFF
size: .; length: 14; D: .; V: TRBV7-6; J: TRBJ1-2; DNA: TGTGCCAGCAGCTTAGCGGAGGGAACCTATGGCTACACCTTC; CDR3: CASSLAEGTYGYTF
size: few; length: 15; D: TRBD2; V: TRBV6-1; J: TRBJ2-7; DNA: TGTGCCAGCAGTGAAGCGATAGCGGGAGTGGGTAAGCAGTACTTC; CDR3: CASSEAIAGVGKQYF